Listed here are 9 T cell receptor beta chains from one sample, sequenced in a study of T cell repertoires in cytomegalovirus infection. In TCRdb, the reads were re-called with MiXCR into one record per CDR3 protein. Among 300,000 or so distinct CDR3 sequences listed, roughly 26% were seen once. The sample comprised PBMCs. Every receptor here comes from a human donor in good health (CMV status not recorded). Some clones in this sample may be carry-over from other donors' samples.

The CDR3 DNA is TGTGCCAGCAGTTTCAAGGAAAAACTGTTTTTT. This codes for CASSFKEKLFF. The chain joins TRBV12-3 or TRBV12-4 to TRBJ1-4; no clear D. V dropped 3 bases and J dropped 8 bases, with 4 bases sitting between them. There are 11 residues in the CDR3.

The rearrangement links TRBV19 to TRBJ2-2; no definite D call. The V gene lost 6 bases and the J gene lost 0 bases, with 11 bases spanning the gap. CDR1 LNHDA and CDR2 SQIVND come from the germline V gene (reference sequence). The CDR3 contains 15 residues. CDR3 in amino acids: CASSQTTANTGELFF. CDR3 in DNA: TGTGCCAGTAGCCAGACGACGGCGAACACCGGGGAGCTGTTTTTT.

This clonotype was recorded only once. The CDR3: CASSARGVGSGNTIYF. CDR3 nucleotide sequence: TGTGCCAGCAGCGCCAGGGGAGTTGGCTCTGGAAACACCATATATTTT. The chain has TRBV9 and TRBJ1-3, with a tentative D call TRBD1 (6 bases). Germline assignment: CDR1 SGDLS and CDR2 YYNGEE. The germline V and J ends were trimmed by 3 bases and 0 bases, with 13 bases remaining between them. The CDR3 is 16 residues long.

The chain recombines TRBV3-1 with TRBJ1-5; 7 nucleotides match TRBD1. The V segment lost 3 bases and the J segment 4 bases; nucleotides outside the gene matches: 3. The CDR3 runs 14 residues. Germline V gives CDR1 LGHDT, CDR2 YNNKEL (reference sequence). The CDR3 loop reads CASSQTGRNQPQHF. The CDR3 region has the DNA TGTGCCAGCAGCCAGACAGGGCGAAATCAGCCCCAGCATTTT.

This rearrangement joins TRBV7-9 to TRBJ1-4; tentative D call: TRBD1 (6 bases). The CDR3 sequence is 16 residues long. CDR1 and CDR2 from the germline V gene are SEHNR and FQNEAQ (reference sequence). Trimming took off 0 bases at V and 3 bases at J, with 11 bases between the two ends. The CDR3 spells CASSLARGGPNEKLFF. CDR3 sequence (DNA): TGTGCCAGCAGCTTAGCCCGAGGGGGTCCTAATGAAAAACTGTTTTTT. The entire variable domain, with the rest obtained from reference TRBV7-9 and TRBJ1-4, is as follows: DTGVSQNPRHKITKRGQNVTFRCDPISEHNRLYWYRQTLGQGPEFLTYFQNEAQLEKSRLLSDRFSAERPKGSFSTLEIQRTEQGDSAMYLCASSLARGGPNEKLFFGSGTQLSVL.

This chain links TRBV5-5 with TRBJ2-6; maybe TRBD1 (7 bases). The CDR3 is 18 residues long. Looked up from germline, CDR1 is SGHKS and CDR2 is YYEKEE (reference sequence). V lost 9 bases to trimming and J lost 2 bases, with 24 bases between them. The CDR3 is CATTPEGALGAGANVLTF. CDR3 sequence (DNA): TGTGCCACCACCCCGGAGGGGGCGCTTGGTGCTGGGGCCAACGTCCTGACTTTC. Using reference TRBV5-5 and TRBJ2-6 for the parts outside the CDR3, the full variable domain is DAGVTQSPTHLIKTRGQQVTLRCSPISGHKSVSWYQQVLGQGPQFIFQYYEKEERGRGNFPDRFSARQFPNYSSELNVNALLLGDSALYLCATTPEGALGAGANVLTFGAGSRLTVL.

The chain joins TRBV7-8 to TRBJ2-4; 13 nucleotides agree with TRBD2. This CDR3 is built from 15 residues. V dropped 5 bases and J dropped 3; count of bases not matched to a gene: 1. Germline V lookup: CDR1 SGHVS, CDR2 FQNEAQ. For the CDR3, the DNA is TGTGCCAGCAGCCGGACTAGCGGGAGCAAAAACATTCAGTACTTC. Translating gives CASSRTSGSKNIQYF.

This clonotype showed up just a few times. The V and J genes are TRBV7-2 and TRBJ2-2, with D perhaps TRBD2 (6 bases). Germline V CDR1 and CDR2: SGHTA, FQGNSA. V lost 4 bases, J lost 4 bases, and 16 bases lay in between. The CDR3 covers 16 residues. CDR3 protein: CASSSPRGISTGELFF. CDR3 DNA: TGTGCCAGCAGCTCCCCACGCGGGATTAGCACCGGGGAGCTGTTTTTT.

This clonotype occurred a few times. The chain links TRBV25-1 to TRBJ1-6; no firm D call. V lost 2 bases, J lost 4 bases, and 3 bases lay in between. Germline V gene sequence: CDR1 MGHDK, CDR2 SYGVNS. The CDR3 has 13 amino acids. CDR3 coding DNA: TGTGCCAGCAGTGAAGGGTATAATTCACCCCTCCACTTT. Amino acid sequence: CASSEGYNSPLHF.